This T cell receptor beta chain is drawn from a study of cytomegalovirus exposure and HLA in healthy donors (dated 2017 in TCRdb). Background for the entire study: According to an earlier analysis of 450 to 650 of the donors, 150 million to 200 million T cells yielded 90 million to 130 million unique TCR beta sequences and approximately 300 Gb of sequence data. Using immunosequencing, the study profiled T cell repertoires from 666 subjects and related those repertoires to cytomegalovirus serostatus. The genetic ancestry cluster associated with self-reported Caucasian donors included 65% to 90% of the approximately 430 genotyped donors. To predict cytomegalovirus infection status, the study brought together high-throughput TCR immunosequencing, statistical association of individual TCRs with disease status, and machine learning. On average, approximately 250,000 unique TCR beta nucleotide sequences were sequenced per donor among roughly 430 genotyped donors of the cohort, with 15% to 20% of those sequences being non-productive. The study aimed to test whether cataloging public T cell receptors could reveal signatures of past pathogen exposure. In the later analysis, no new phenotypic data were used to find candidate immune exposures; instead, reliance was placed on TCR beta sequences and their occurrence across donors. An early release that covered fewer than 800 HLA-typed donors contained about 300 gigabases of sequencing data and 80 million or so unique TCR sequences. Donor age, sex, ethnicity and CMV serostatus were compiled alongside the repertoire data. In a later analysis, previously published TCR beta repertoires from about 670 donors were re-analyzed and high-resolution HLA genotyping was added so that TCR occurrence patterns could be studied. An earlier analysis of some 600 of the donors applied high-throughput TCR beta sequencing to assess whether each TCR beta V gene segment acted as functional or pseudogenic. Every discovery cohort repertoire had been produced on one sequencing platform. Besides the first cohort of some 670 subjects, a separate validation cohort made up of around 120 different subjects was used. Both class I and class II loci were covered by HLA typing, at four-digit resolution. Four to six DR-DQ haplotypes were handled as single units for association and clustering, since linkage in the cohort was strong. The number of typed donors differed by locus: roughly 629-630 for A, B, C, DRB1 and DQB1; 500 to 550 for DQA1; fewer than 610 for DPA1; and approximately 450 for DPB1. A later genetic analysis took genome-wide SNP genotypes for 398 of the 666 donors and used that subset as a discovery cohort. Findings and caveats that apply to the study as a whole: An association between a missense DCLRE1C variant and V-gene and J-gene trimming of TCR beta chains was found in a later genetic analysis and replicated in an independent cohort. Sequencing depth was assumed to be roughly uniform across donors in the presence/absence analyses, though that assumption may not hold. For the cohort, immune exposure information was limited to CMV serostatus. This cohort had only TCR beta chains sequenced, and the lack of alpha or paired-chain data limited which features could be detected. At a false discovery rate of 0.05, a later analysis linked fewer than 20,000 TCR beta sequences to specific HLA alleles. Linkage disequilibrium might explain the correlated functional status among segregating V segments, but an unknown experimental factor could not be excluded. The sequencing pipeline was judged likely to have produced a cluster of highly shared sequence variants as a technical artifact. A further reported finding was that TCR beta sequences accurately predicted the HLA-A and HLA-B alleles for most subjects in the first cohort. When HLA alleles, especially DR and DQ, strongly co-occurred, TCR associations were difficult to assign to individual alleles. The classifier was reported to diagnose cytomegalovirus status with high specificity and sensitivity in both the original and validation cohorts. In an earlier analysis of 587 of the donors, most TCR beta V segments appeared in productive rearrangements about 87% or about 30% of the time, broadly matching IMGT annotations. Because HLA typing was unavailable for some donors at each locus, only the typed subset was used in association tests. Because counts were too low, seventeen rarely observed V segments, including chromosome 9 orphons, were left out of the earlier analysis of several hundred of the donors. Several of the top co-occurrence clusters appeared to be linked to parvovirus B19, influenza, CMV and Epstein-Barr virus, according to a later analysis. In a later genetic analysis, fewer N-insertions in productive TCRs were reported among donors in an Asian-associated ancestry cluster than the approximately 630-donor mean. While some public TCRs were present in many individuals, most TCR sequences turned up only very rarely across donors. In a later analysis, the rate of TCR association differed among HLA loci, with DRB1 alleles having the most associated TCRs and HLA-C alleles having the fewest. In vitro tests confirmed that a few of the cytomegalovirus-associated TCR beta chains recognize cytomegalovirus antigens. The authors suggested that the approach could potentially be extended to other disease states and immunological phenotypes. In a later analysis, HLA-associated TCR beta chains were found to be more clonally expanded and to have lower generation probabilities than equally common non-associated chains. According to a later analysis, most CMV-associated TCR beta chains appeared to be HLA-restricted, and the HLA associations seemed to be driven largely by CMV exposure. In the study, approximately 160 TCR beta chains were listed as associated with cytomegalovirus. Because the 87-base-pair reads could not distinguish some IMGT-functional V segments, including TRBV6-2 and TRBV6-3, those segments were excluded.

The library was prepared using the immunoSEQ multiplex PCR assay. The multiplex PCR relied on a mix of 60 forward primers for TCR Vbeta segments and 13 reverse primers for TCR Jbeta segments. A multiplex PCR assay on genomic DNA amplified the CDR3 region of rearranged TCR beta genes. The Illumina HiSeq System was used to sequence the amplified TCR beta libraries as 87-base-pair reads. As for the authors' bioinformatics: Across the 640 or so repertoires, a later analysis counted approximately 83 million unique TCR beta chains, approximately 10 million of which were shared by at least two donors. Raw reads were error-corrected and collapsed into unique sequences with a nearest-neighbor algorithm that merged closely related sequences to remove PCR and sequencing errors. To assign V, D and J gene segments, CDR3 sequences were aligned to IMGT reference sequences. For a sequence to be retained, at least a six-nucleotide match to both a V gene segment and a J gene segment was required. Rearrangements were called productive when the CDR3 lacked stop codons and stayed in frame with V and J; all others were non-productive. Following IMGT convention, CDR3 was defined as the stretch from the second conserved V-encoded cysteine up to the conserved J-encoded phenylalanine. The earlier analysis of about 500 of the donors excluded sequences that lacked an unambiguous match to a single V gene segment. In an earlier analysis of 587 of the donors, a V segment was called functional when productive rearrangements were above 56.7%, and segregating when the standard deviation between donors exceeded 5%. To diagnose cytomegalovirus status from the catalog of TCR beta chain sequences, a statistical classification framework was built. In a later analysis, TCR nucleotide sequences were compared against IMGT/GENE-DB human TR gene sequences so that V and J genes could be assigned. Using the TCRdist pipeline, a later analysis assigned CDR3 sequences along with most-parsimonious VDJ recombination scenarios. In a later analysis, each TCR beta chain was defined by its CDR3 amino acid sequence together with its V-gene family, and reads lacking a unique V-gene family were excluded. A later analysis removed several hundred highly shared, low-generation-probability nucleotide sequences to deal with suspected cross-contamination and a sequencing artifact. In a later analysis, a clonal expansion index was calculated for each public chain from normalized within-repertoire ranks of inferred template counts. Generation probabilities in a later analysis came from a VDJ recombination model fitted to out-of-frame rearrangements, and those results were checked against IGoR. Hypergeometric tests were used in a later analysis to score TCR-TCR, TCR-HLA and TCR-CMV co-occurrence, with a repertoire-size bias correction applied to the TCR pairs. A later analysis estimated false discovery rates by permuting HLA or CMV assignments 20 times. In a later analysis, co-occurring TCRs were grouped with DBSCAN, and TCRdist sequence similarity was added when clustering was performed within HLA-allele-positive subsets. Co-occurrence clustering excluded repertoires with fewer than 30,000 or more than 120,000 public chains, plus five with anomalous nucleotide sharing. What TCRdb holds here is the immuneACCESS table cut down to in-frame rearrangements. Part of the clones is not present; checked against another copy, under half of the missing clones reflect an unresolved V gene, and the others are unexplained. That table furnishes V, J and clone size, whereas the DNA furnished D and trimming. The sample table shows 150,000 or so clones, and 65% to 85% are seen once. The ten largest clones represent about 2.2% of the sample.

Deletion took 0 bases off V and 4 bases off J, with a span of 9 bases between the germline ends. The CDR3 sequence holds 14 residues, the cysteine and phenylalanine included. Only the CDR3 part of the read is kept: 42 bases, read in frame from the first base. The germline V gene encodes CDR1 LNHNV and CDR2 YYDKDF (reference sequence). Only one count was recorded for this clone. Its antigen target is currently unknown. The input lacks base qualities; no much larger clone sits a single base away. In total, roughly 670 healthy bone marrow donors made up the cohort. All cohort members were sampled while nominally healthy, although unrecorded immune exposures were likely present. The donor tested CMV seronegative and was one of the 352 seronegative cohort members. Every donor gave a peripheral blood sample, and the peripheral blood mononuclear cells from that sample were used for TCR beta sequencing. The Qiagen DNeasy Blood Extraction Kit was used to extract genomic DNA from the blood cell samples.

The receptor chain draws on TRBV15 and TRBJ2-5, with TRBD1 as a weak D call on 6 bases. Sequencing was carried out using PBMCs. This TCR was recovered from a man aged 45 to 65 in good health and CMV-seronegative. At the DNA level, the sequence is TGTGCCACCAGCAGAGAGGGGGCGATAGAGACCCAGTACTTC. Translated, this is CATSREGAIETQYF.